A single sample is the source of the 24 T cell receptor delta chains below, sequenced in a study of γδ T cells in repeated Plasmodium falciparum infection. TCRdb re-called clones from the multiplex PCR reads using CATT. The profile shows tens of thousands of delta-chain clones, 0.95% to 1% of them singletons. Gammadelta T cells were flow-sorted from PBMC into Vgamma9/Vdelta2+ and Vdelta2-negative populations for bulk analysis. The material sequenced was gamma-delta T cells from blood. Receptor source: a pool of human donors (malaria-infected and uninfected, not separated).

There are a few counts of this clone. The protein in TCRdb stems from a much larger clone and differs at residue 13 from this DNA's translation, likely a read error; here the protein is translated from the DNA. This chain links TRDV1 with TRDJ1; perhaps TRDD3 as D (5 bases). The J gene, not given by TCRdb, was assigned here from a germline match of the nucleotide sequence. This CDR3 has 16 amino acids. CDR1 TSWWSYY and CDR2 QGS come from the germline V gene. Written as DNA, the CDR3 is TGTGCTCTTGGGGAACGGGCCCGCTCATACGCCGATAGACTCATCTTT. Protein sequence: CALGERARSYADRLIF.

This clone occurred a few times. The likely explanation is a read error, given a far larger clone one base away. In the same sample, other DNA sequences code for this CDR3. This rearrangement joins TRDV1 to TRDJ1, with a tentative D call TRDD3 (5 bases). The J gene comes from matching the DNA to germline here; TCRdb lacks it. This CDR3 is built from 19 residues. Germline values: CDR1 TSWWSYY, CDR2 QGS. For the CDR3, the DNA is TGTGCTCTCGGGGAAGATATCTCCGGGATTCCCCCGTACACCGATAAACTCATCTTT. This gives the protein CALGEDISGIPPYTDKLIF.

This clone was picked up a small number of times. The mismatch at residue 15 between this DNA's translation and the TCRdb protein of a much larger clone likely reflects a read error; the protein shown is translated from the DNA. The gene calls are TRDV2 and TRDJ1; 13 nucleotides line up with TRDD3. The J gene comes from matching the DNA to germline here; TCRdb lacks it. Germline values: CDR1 GEAIGNYY, CDR2 EKD. This CDR3 has 19 amino acids. The CDR3 region is CACDTLVLGDTGHTGKLIF. The CDR3 nucleotides read TGTGCCTGTGACACCTTAGTACTGGGGGATACGGGACACACCGGTAAACTCATCTTT.

A word on this clone: For this DNA, TCRdb reports the protein of a much larger clone, which diverges at residue 17, most likely from a read error; the protein presented here is translated directly from the DNA. The V gene is listed as TRDV1; no J gene was called; the table's TRDD3 call for D was not verified on the DNA. Germline assignment: CDR1 TSWWSYY and CDR2 QGS. CDR3 size: 19 residues. This CDR3 reads CALGELPSFLWGIRPKPIF. CDR3 nucleotide sequence: TGTGCTCTTGGGGAATTACCGAGCTTCCTCTGGGGGATACGCCCTAAACCCATCTTT.

This clone was seen ten or more times. The protein given by TCRdb reflects a much larger clone and differs at residue 11 from this DNA's translation, likely from a read error; the protein shown is the DNA's translation. The chain carries TRDV1 and TRDJ1, with D tentatively TRDD3 (7 bases). No J gene was available from TCRdb, and it was assigned here by a germline match of the DNA. CDR1 and CDR2 from the germline V gene are TSWWSYY and QGS. V was clipped by 2 bases and J by 2 bases, with 24 bases between them. The CDR3 is made up of 19 amino acids. The CDR3 protein is CALGEDPTFPRGDTDKLIF. In DNA form, the CDR3 reads TGTGCTCTTGGGGAAGATCCTACTTTCCCACGGGGGGATACCGATAAACTCATCTTT.

This clone was recorded at least ten times. The protein recorded in TCRdb matches a much larger clone and deviates from this DNA's translation at residue 3, suggesting a read error; the protein here is obtained by translating the DNA. The chain carries TRDV2 and TRDJ1; D uncertain. Because TCRdb records no J gene, it was assigned here through a match of the DNA to germline. This CDR3 is 13 amino acids long. Germline-derived CDR1 and CDR2 are GEAIGNYY and EKD. The CDR3 coding sequence is TGTGCCCGTGACAGTGTAGGAGTCGATAAACTCATCTTT. This translates into CARDSVGVDKLIF.

This clone was seen a handful of times. A far larger clone is off by one base, so a read error is likely. The sample holds other DNA sequences that translate to the same CDR3. This chain uses TRDV2 with TRDJ1; D gene uncertain. Germline matching of the DNA provided the J gene here, since TCRdb leaves it blank. The germline V and J ends were trimmed by 0 bases and 0 bases, with 7 bases remaining between them. CDR3 length equals 14 residues. The V gene's germline CDR1 is GEAIGNYY and CDR2 EKD. CDR3 bases: TGTGCCTGTGACACCGTAGGAAACACCGATAAACTCATCTTT. This translates into CACDTVGNTDKLIF.

Comment on this clone: A read error is likely here: a far larger clone is one base away. Other DNA sequences within the sample encode an identical CDR3. V usage is TRDV1 and J usage is TRDJ1; a possible D gene is TRDD3 (5 bases). TCRdb supplies no J gene; here it was assigned by aligning the nucleotide sequence to germline. Germline CDR1 reads TSWWSYY; CDR2 reads QGS. The CDR3 length is 16 residues. The CDR3 coding sequence is TGTGCTCTTGGGGCTCCTGGCTGGGTAATCACCGACAAACTCATCTTT. Residues: CALGAPGWVITDKLIF.

On this clone itself: The protein TCRdb gives is from a much larger clone and does not agree with this DNA's translation at residue 5, likely a read error; the protein shown here comes from the DNA. The chain links TRDV1 to TRDJ1; 9 bases match TRDD3. CDR3 length: 25 amino acids. CDR1 TSWWSYY and CDR2 QGS come from the germline V gene. The CDR3 DNA is TGTGCTCTTGGGAAACTATTTGAGGGGCCCTTCCCGAGAAGGGGATACGATGGGGGCACCGATAAACTCATCTTT. Its translation: CALGKLFEGPFPRRGYDGGTDKLIF.

This clone was detected a few times. The protein TCRdb lists belongs to a much larger clone and differs from this DNA's translation at residue 5, which points to a read error; the protein shown is made from the DNA. The CDR3 spells CALAPPSLLGGKYTDKLIF. DNA for the CDR3: TGTGCTCTTGCCCCTCCTTCTTTACTGGGGGGGAAGTACACCGATAAACTCATCTTT. The rearrangement uses TRDV1 and TRDJ1; 8 bases are a match to TRDD3. The J gene was not available in TCRdb and was assigned here by matching the DNA to germline segments. Germline loops: CDR1 TSWWSYY, CDR2 QGS. CDR3 length equals 19 residues. J gave up 0 bases and V 7 bases, and 19 bases lay outside the gene matches.

This clone was seen a few times. Given a far larger clone just one base away, this is likely a sequencing read error. The same CDR3 also results from other DNA sequences found in this sample. This rearrangement joins TRDV1 to TRDJ1, with D tentatively TRDD3 (5 bases). The J gene, missing from TCRdb, was assigned here through DNA to germline matching. Germline CDR1 is TSWWSYY and CDR2 is QGS. CDR3 length equals 19 residues. CDR3: CALGEPPGVIPQYADKLIF. The CDR3 DNA sequence: TGTGCTCTTGGGGAGCCGCCGGGGGTTATCCCCCAGTACGCCGACAAACTCATCTTT.

This clone was seen only a few times. The mismatch at residue 12 between this DNA's translation and the TCRdb protein of a much larger clone likely reflects a read error; the protein shown is translated from the DNA. The chain links TRDV2 to TRDJ1, with TRDD3 identical over 10 bases. V was pared by 0 bases and J by 4 bases, with 10 bases of the junction left unmatched. CDR3 length equals 17 residues. Per germline, CDR1 GEAIGNYY and CDR2 EKD. The CDR3 protein is CACDTVGGYADLDKLIF. CDR3 coding DNA: TGTGCCTGTGACACCGTAGGGGGATACGCGGATCTCGATAAACTCATCTTT.

As for this clone: TCRdb's protein for this DNA is that of a much larger clone and differs from the translation at residue 3, likely a read error; the protein shown is the DNA translation. The chain has TRDV2 and TRDJ1; D uncertain. TCRdb is silent on the J gene; assignment here came from matching the DNA to germline. Germline-derived CDR1 and CDR2 are GEAIGNYY and EKD. The V end was cut by 9 bases, the J end by 7 bases, with 26 bases between. This CDR3 region has 15 residues. The CDR3 loop is CARVRTESYGLKLIF. The CDR3 bases are TGTGCCCGTGTTCGCACAGAGTCGTACGGGCTTAAACTCATCTTT.

This clone was seen a handful of times. This DNA translates differently at residue 14 from the TCRdb protein, which is that of a much larger clone; a read error is likely, and the protein shown is the DNA's own translation. The chain has TRDV2 and TRDJ1, with D tentatively TRDD3 (6 bases). The J gene was missing in TCRdb and was found by matching the end of the DNA to germline. CDR3 size: 18 residues. Per the germline V gene, CDR1 is GEAIGNYY and CDR2 is EKD. The CDR3 DNA follows: TGTGCCTGTGACGCCCCCAGGGCGGGGGACCCGTACACCGGTAAACTCATCTTT. The encoded protein is CACDAPRAGDPYTGKLIF.

Concerning this clone: The TCRdb protein comes from a much larger clone and disagrees with this DNA's translation at residue 17, likely due to a read error; the protein given here is derived from the DNA. Here the V gene is TRDV2, but the J gene went uncalled; the D call in the table, TRDD3, was not verified against the DNA. Germline CDR1 reads GEAIGNYY; CDR2 reads EKD. There are 19 residues in the CDR3. CDR3 DNA sequence: TGTGCCTGTGACACGCCTTGGAAGGTGGGGGATACGTACACCGATAAACCCATCTTT. It translates to CACDTPWKVGDTYTDKPIF.

A few counts support this clone. This likely stems from a read error, as it lies one base from a far larger clone. Other DNA sequences of this sample code for an identical CDR3. DNA of the CDR3: TGTGCTCTTGGGGAATTCACGGCAGTACTGGGGGATACTGTCGTCATGGATAAACTCATCTTT. This encodes CALGEFTAVLGDTVVMDKLIF. The rearrangement joins TRDV1 to TRDJ1, with TRDD3 matching over 12 bases. Germline matching of the DNA provided the J gene here, since TCRdb leaves it blank. Unmatched junction bases numbered 21, after V lost 2 bases and J lost 5 bases. Germline loops: CDR1 TSWWSYY, CDR2 QGS. The CDR3 consists of 21 residues.

In its sample, this clone was seen a few times. The TCRdb protein comes from a much larger clone and disagrees with this DNA's translation at residue 12, likely due to a read error; the protein given here is derived from the DNA. The J gene is TRDJ1, the V gene TRDV1; 10 bases fit TRDD3. The J gene comes from matching the DNA to germline here; TCRdb lacks it. The germline V gene has CDR1 TSWWSYY and CDR2 QGS. Unmatched junction bases numbered 20, after V lost 1 base and J lost 0 bases. This CDR3 comprises 22 residues. CDR3 bases: TGTGCTCTTGGGGAACGGAGGGAGACTGGGGGATGCCAAGGGTCGTACACCGATAAACTCATCTTT. This codes for CALGERRETGGCQGSYTDKLIF.

Only a few counts were recorded for this clone. A read error likely explains this, since a far larger clone differs by one base. The sample holds other DNA sequences that translate to the same CDR3. The chain employs TRDV2 and TRDJ1; TRDD3 agrees at 10 bases. The J gene, not given by TCRdb, was assigned here from a germline match of the nucleotide sequence. Germline values: CDR1 GEAIGNYY, CDR2 EKD. The CDR3 totals 16 residues. The CDR3 protein is CACDTGGYGYTDKLIF. CDR3 sequence (DNA): TGTGCCTGTGACACCGGGGGATACGGCTACACTGATAAACTCATCTTT.

In the case of this clone: The protein that TCRdb holds for this DNA derives from a much larger clone and differs from the translated DNA at residue 17, which likely indicates a read error; the protein shown here is translated from the DNA. V gene TRDV1 combines with J gene TRDJ1; TRDD2 is a possible D gene (6 bases). Germline values: CDR1 TSWWSYY, CDR2 QGS. This CDR3 has 19 amino acids. The CDR3 region is CALGEISYVGIKWTDKFIF. The CDR3 nucleotides read TGTGCTCTTGGGGAAATATCCTACGTAGGGATTAAGTGGACCGATAAATTCATCTTT.

Note on this clone: The protein in TCRdb stems from a much larger clone and differs at residue 21 from this DNA's translation, likely a read error; here the protein is translated from the DNA. Written as DNA, the CDR3 is TGTGCCTGTACCCCTCCGACAGCTTTTCTAGGCTGGGGGAGCTCTCGGTACACCGATAAACCCATCTTT. Amino acids: CACTPPTAFLGWGSSRYTDKPIF. The V gene call reads TRDV2; no J gene was called; TRDD3, the table's D call, was not compared with the DNA. The CDR3 has 23 amino acids. The germline V gene has CDR1 GEAIGNYY and CDR2 EKD.

A remark on this clone: A far bigger clonotype differs at one base, so this is likely a read error. This sample also contains other DNA sequences that code for the same CDR3. The rearrangement joins TRDV1 to TRDJ1; maybe TRDD3 (5 bases). TCRdb records no J gene; here it was assigned by comparing the DNA to germline. The CDR3 has 16 amino acids. Germline CDR1 TSWWSYY, CDR2 QGS. The CDR3 nucleotides are TGTGCTCTTGGGGAACTCCCCGGGGGTTACACCGACAAACTCATCTTT. Its translation is CALGELPGGYTDKLIF.

In regard to this clone: A far larger clone is one nucleotide away, so this likely arose from a read error. The same CDR3 arises from other DNA sequences in this sample as well. This chain joins TRDV1 and TRDJ1; D is unclear. Germline V gene sequence: CDR1 TSWWSYY, CDR2 QGS. V gave up 6 bases and J gave up 3 bases, with 20 bases separating them. The CDR3 runs 16 residues. The DNA for the CDR3 is TGTGCTCTTGGAGGAATTCCCGTTATTGTGGCCGATAAACTCATCTTT. Protein sequence: CALGGIPVIVADKLIF.

There are a few counts of this clone. TCRdb records a much larger clone's protein for this DNA, with a difference at residue 4 that likely arises from a read error; the protein given is the translation of the DNA. V is TRDV1 and J is TRDJ1; D perhaps matches TRDD3 (5 bases). TCRdb is silent on the J gene; assignment here came from matching the DNA to germline. CDR1 is TSWWSYY and CDR2 is QGS in the germline V gene. The CDR3 has 17 amino acids. The CDR3 spells CALEELRPGGGHFKLIF. Written as DNA, the CDR3 is TGTGCTCTTGAGGAACTCAGGCCCGGCGGGGGCCACTTTAAACTCATCTTT.

This clone appeared a few times. The amino acid sequence in TCRdb belongs to a much larger clone and departs from this DNA's translation at residue 16, likely a sequencing read error; the sequence shown is translated from the DNA. The V gene is TRDV1, the J gene TRDJ1, with 11 positions matching TRDD3. Since TCRdb gives no J gene, matching the DNA to germline was used here to assign it. Germline V CDR1 and CDR2: TSWWSYY, QGS. This CDR3 comprises 19 residues. Here the CDR3 DNA reads TGTGCTCTTGGGCCCCGGGCCTGGGGGATACAGGGGGAGTGCGATAGACTCATCTTT. This translates into CALGPRAWGIQGECDRLIF.